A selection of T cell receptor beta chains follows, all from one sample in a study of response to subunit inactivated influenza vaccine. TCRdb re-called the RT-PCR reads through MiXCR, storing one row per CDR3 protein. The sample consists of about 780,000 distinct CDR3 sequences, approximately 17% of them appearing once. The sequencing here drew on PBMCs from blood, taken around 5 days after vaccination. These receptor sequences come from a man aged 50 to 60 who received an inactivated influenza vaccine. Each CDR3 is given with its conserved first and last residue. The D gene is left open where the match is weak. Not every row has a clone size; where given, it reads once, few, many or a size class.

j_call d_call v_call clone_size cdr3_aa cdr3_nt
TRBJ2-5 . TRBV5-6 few CASSLVGSGAHQETQYF TGTGCCAGCAGCTTGGTCGGGTCAGGGGCCCACCAAGAGACCCAGTACTTC
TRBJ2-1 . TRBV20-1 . CSAKSSYNEQFF TGCAGTGCAAAGAGCTCCTACAATGAGCAGTTCTTC
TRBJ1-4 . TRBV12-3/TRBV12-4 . CASSPRTTTNEKLFF TGTGCCAGCAGCCCTAGGACAACTACTAATGAAAAACTGTTTTTT
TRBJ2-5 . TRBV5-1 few CASSSRSGRETQYF TGCGCCAGCAGCTCGCGGTCTGGGAGGGAGACCCAGTACTTC
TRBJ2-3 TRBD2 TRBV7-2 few CASSFLAGGRDTQYF TGTGCCAGCAGCTTCCTAGCGGGGGGACGGGATACGCAGTATTTT
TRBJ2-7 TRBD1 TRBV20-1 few CSARLGTGSYEQYF TGCAGTGCTAGACTTGGGACAGGCTCCTACGAGCAGTACTTC
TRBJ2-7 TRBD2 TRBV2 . CASSEGTRGYEQYF TGTGCCAGCAGTGAGGGGACTAGGGGCTACGAGCAGTACTTC
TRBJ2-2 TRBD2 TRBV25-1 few CASSDPKAGGPTGELFF TGTGCCAGCAGTGATCCCAAAGCGGGAGGGCCCACCGGGGAGCTGTTTTTT
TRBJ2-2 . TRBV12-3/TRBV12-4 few CASSLAARGNTGELFF TGTGCCAGCAGTTTAGCCGCCAGAGGGAACACCGGGGAGCTGTTTTTT
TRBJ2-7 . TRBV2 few CASSEAGLQYEQYF TGTGCCAGCAGTGAAGCCGGACTACAGTACGAGCAGTACTTC
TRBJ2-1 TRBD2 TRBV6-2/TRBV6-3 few CASRTDTGAKGGLAGFNEQFF TGTGCCAGCAGAACCGATACGGGGGCGAAAGGAGGACTAGCGGGGTTCAATGAGCAGTTCTTC
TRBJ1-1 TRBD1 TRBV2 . CASRTGFSTEAFF TGTGCCAGCCGGACAGGGTTTAGTACTGAAGCTTTCTTT
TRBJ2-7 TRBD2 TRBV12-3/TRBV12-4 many CASSFTGTSGSSYEQYF TGTGCCAGCAGTTTCACCGGGACTAGCGGTAGCTCCTACGAGCAGTACTTC
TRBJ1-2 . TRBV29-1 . CSVDRVGYGYTF TGCAGCGTTGACAGGGTTGGCTATGGCTACACCTTC
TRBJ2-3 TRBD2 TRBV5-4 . CASSLVLRLADSTDTQYF TGTGCCAGCAGCTTGGTACTCAGACTAGCGGATAGCACAGATACGCAGTATTTT
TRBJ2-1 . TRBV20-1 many CSAAPGSSYNEQFF TGCAGTGCTGCCCCCGGATCCTCCTACAATGAGCAGTTCTTC
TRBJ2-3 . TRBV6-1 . CASSVNRASVDTQYF TGTGCCAGCAGTGTGAACAGGGCCAGCGTGGATACGCAGTATTTT
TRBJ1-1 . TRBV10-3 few CAISEQGGRNTEAFF TGTGCCATCAGTGAACAGGGAGGGAGGAACACTGAAGCTTTCTTT
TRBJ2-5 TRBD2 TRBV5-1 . CASSVLANQETQYF TGCGCCAGCAGCGTACTAGCGAACCAAGAGACCCAGTACTTC
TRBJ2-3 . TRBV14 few CASSQDRSPPTDTQYF TGTGCCAGCAGCCAAGATCGAAGTCCCCCGACAGATACGCAGTATTTT
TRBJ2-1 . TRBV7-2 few CASSLGWGEQFF TGTGCCAGCAGCTTAGGGTGGGGTGAGCAGTTCTTC
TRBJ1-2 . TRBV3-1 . CASSPGEARYGYTF TGTGCCAGCAGCCCCGGGGAGGCACGCTATGGCTACACCTTC
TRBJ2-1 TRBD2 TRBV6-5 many CASSYVLAGGPLFF TGTGCCAGCAGTTACGTTCTAGCGGGAGGGCCTCTGTTCTTC
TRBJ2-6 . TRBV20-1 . CSARSQDSGANVLTF TGCAGTGCTAGATCACAAGACTCCGGGGCCAACGTCCTGACTTTC
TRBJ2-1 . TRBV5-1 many CASSQMWPAAIYEQFF TGCGCCAGCAGCCAGATGTGGCCCGCCGCGATCTATGAGCAGTTCTTC
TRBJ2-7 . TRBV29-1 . CSVESPTGAYF TGCAGCGTTGAATCCCCAACCGGGGCGTACTTC
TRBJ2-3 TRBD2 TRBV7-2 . CASGFRDYSTDTQYF TGTGCCAGCGGCTTCCGGGACTATTCCACAGATACGCAGTATTTT
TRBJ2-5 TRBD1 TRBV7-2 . CASGDRVRETQYF TGTGCCAGCGGCGACAGGGTCCGGGAGACCCAGTACTTC
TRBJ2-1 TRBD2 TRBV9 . CASSVGGSINEQFF TGTGCCAGCAGCGTAGGCGGGAGTATAAATGAGCAGTTCTTC
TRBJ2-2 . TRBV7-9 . CASSQGRGATGELFF TGTGCCAGCAGCCAAGGACGGGGTGCCACCGGGGAGCTGTTTTTT
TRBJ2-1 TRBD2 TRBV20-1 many CSAGKRGRHSYNEQFF TGCAGTGCTGGGAAGCGGGGCCGCCACTCCTACAATGAGCAGTTCTTC
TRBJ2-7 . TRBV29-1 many CSVEGTTSSYEQYF TGCAGCGTTGAAGGGACGACTAGCTCCTACGAGCAGTACTTC
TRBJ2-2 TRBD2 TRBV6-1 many CASRLAGTGELFF TGTGCCAGCAGACTAGCGGGGACCGGGGAGCTGTTTTTT